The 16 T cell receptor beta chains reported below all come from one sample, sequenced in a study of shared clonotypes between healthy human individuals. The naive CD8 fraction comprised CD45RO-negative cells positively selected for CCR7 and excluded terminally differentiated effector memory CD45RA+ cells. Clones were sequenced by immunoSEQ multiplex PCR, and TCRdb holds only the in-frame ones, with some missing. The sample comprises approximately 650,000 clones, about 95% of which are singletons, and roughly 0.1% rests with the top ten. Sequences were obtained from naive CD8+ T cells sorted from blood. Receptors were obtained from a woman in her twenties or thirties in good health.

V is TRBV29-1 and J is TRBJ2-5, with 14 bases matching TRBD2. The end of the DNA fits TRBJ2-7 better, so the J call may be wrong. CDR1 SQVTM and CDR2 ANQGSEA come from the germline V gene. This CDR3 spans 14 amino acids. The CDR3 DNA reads TGCAGCGTCCGACTAGCGGGAGGGCCCTACGAGCAGTACTTC. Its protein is CSVRLAGGPYEQYF.

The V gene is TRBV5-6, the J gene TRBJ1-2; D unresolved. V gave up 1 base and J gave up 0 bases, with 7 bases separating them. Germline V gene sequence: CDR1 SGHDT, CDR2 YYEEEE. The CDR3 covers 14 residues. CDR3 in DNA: TGTGCCAGCAGCTTGTCCCATGCTAACTATGGCTACACCTTC. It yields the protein CASSLSHANYGYTF.

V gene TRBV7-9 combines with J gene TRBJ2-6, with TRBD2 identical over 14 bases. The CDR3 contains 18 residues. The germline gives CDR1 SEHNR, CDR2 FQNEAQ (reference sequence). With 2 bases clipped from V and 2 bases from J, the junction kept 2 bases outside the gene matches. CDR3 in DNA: TGTGCCAGCAGCTTAAGACTAGCGGGAGGGCCTGGGGCCAACGTCCTGACTTTC. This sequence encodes CASSLRLAGGPGANVLTF.

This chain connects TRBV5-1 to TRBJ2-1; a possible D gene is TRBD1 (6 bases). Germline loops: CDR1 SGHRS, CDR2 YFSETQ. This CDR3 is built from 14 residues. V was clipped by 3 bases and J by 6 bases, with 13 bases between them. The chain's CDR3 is CASSSRGGGNEQFF. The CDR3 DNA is TGCGCCAGCAGCTCCAGGGGTGGAGGCAATGAGCAGTTCTTC. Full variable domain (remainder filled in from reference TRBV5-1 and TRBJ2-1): KAGVTQTPRYLIKTRGQQVTLSCSPISGHRSVSWYQQTPGQGLQFLFEYFSETQRNKGNFPGRFSGRQFSNSRSEMNVSTLELGDSALYLCASSSRGGGNEQFFGPGTRLTVL.

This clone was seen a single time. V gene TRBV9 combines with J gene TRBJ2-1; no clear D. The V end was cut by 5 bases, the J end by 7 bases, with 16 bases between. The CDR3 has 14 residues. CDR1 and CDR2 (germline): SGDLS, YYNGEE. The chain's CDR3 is CASSAGGFGNEQFF. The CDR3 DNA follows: TGTGCCAGCAGTGCCGGCGGTTTTGGGAATGAGCAGTTCTTC.

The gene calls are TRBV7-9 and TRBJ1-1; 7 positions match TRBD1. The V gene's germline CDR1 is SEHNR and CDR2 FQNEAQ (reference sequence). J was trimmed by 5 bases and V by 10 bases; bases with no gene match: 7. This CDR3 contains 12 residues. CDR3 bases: TGTGCCACCGGACAGGCCTTTACTGAAGCTTTCTTT. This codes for CATGQAFTEAFF.

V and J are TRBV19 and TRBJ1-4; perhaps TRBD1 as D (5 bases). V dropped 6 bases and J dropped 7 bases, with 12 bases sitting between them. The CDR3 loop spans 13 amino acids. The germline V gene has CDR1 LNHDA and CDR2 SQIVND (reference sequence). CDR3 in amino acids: CASRVGVREKLFF. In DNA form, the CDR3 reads TGTGCCAGTAGAGTGGGGGTGCGTGAAAAACTGTTTTTT.

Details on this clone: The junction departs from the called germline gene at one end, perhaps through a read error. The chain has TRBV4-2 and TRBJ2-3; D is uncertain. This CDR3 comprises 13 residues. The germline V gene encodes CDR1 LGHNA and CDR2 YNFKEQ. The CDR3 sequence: CASSEEARDTQYF. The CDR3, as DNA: TGTGCCAGCAGCGAAGAGGCTAGAGATACGCAGTATTTT.

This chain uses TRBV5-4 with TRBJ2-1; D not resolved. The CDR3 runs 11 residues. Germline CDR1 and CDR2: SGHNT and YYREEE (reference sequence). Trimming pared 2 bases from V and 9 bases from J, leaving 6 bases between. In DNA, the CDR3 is TGTGCCAGCAGCTTTTTAGGTGAGCAGTTCTTC. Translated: CASSFLGEQFF.

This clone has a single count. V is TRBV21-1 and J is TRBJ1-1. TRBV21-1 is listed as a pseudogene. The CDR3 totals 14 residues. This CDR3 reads CASSKPPCPTEAFF. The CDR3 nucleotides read TGTGCCAGCAGCAAACCCCCATGCCCCACTGAAGCTTTCTTT.

The chain's CDR3 is CATAGQGSPYEQYF. The CDR3 region has the DNA TGTGCCACCGCCGGACAGGGGTCCCCCTACGAGCAGTACTTC. This chain uses TRBV27 with TRBJ2-7, with 9 bases lining up with TRBD1. The V gene end was trimmed by 10 bases and the J gene end by 2 bases; junction bases not matched to a gene: 9. CDR1 MNHEY and CDR2 SMNVEV come from the germline V gene (reference sequence). This CDR3 has 14 residues.

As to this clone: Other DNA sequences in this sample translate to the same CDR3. The CDR3 nucleotides read TGTGCCAGCAGTTTGGGGGGGCTAGACGAGCAGTACTTC. Protein product: CASSLGGLDEQYF. The chain joins TRBV27 to TRBJ2-7, with a possible D match to TRBD2 (7 bases). The CDR3 consists of 13 residues. V was trimmed by 3 bases and J by 5 bases, leaving 11 bases between them. Per germline, CDR1 MNHEY and CDR2 SMNVEV (reference sequence).

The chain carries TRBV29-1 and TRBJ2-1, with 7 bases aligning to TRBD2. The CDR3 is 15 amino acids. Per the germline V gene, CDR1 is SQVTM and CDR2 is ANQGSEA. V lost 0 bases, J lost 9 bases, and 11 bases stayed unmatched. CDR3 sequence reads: CSVEDRGSGQGEQFF. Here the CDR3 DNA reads TGCAGCGTTGAAGATCGGGGTAGCGGGCAGGGTGAGCAGTTCTTC.

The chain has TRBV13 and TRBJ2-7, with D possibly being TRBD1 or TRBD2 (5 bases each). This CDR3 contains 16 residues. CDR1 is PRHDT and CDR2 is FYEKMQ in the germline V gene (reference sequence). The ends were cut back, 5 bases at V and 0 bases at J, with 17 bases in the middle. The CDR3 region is CASSPGSGFSSYEQYF. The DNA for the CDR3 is TGTGCCAGCAGCCCAGGGAGCGGATTTAGCTCCTACGAGCAGTACTTC.

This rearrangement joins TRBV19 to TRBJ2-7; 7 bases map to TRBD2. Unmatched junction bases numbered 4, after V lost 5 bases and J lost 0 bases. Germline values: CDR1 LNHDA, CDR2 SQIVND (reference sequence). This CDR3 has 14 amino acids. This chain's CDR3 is CASSAAGISYEQYF. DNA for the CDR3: TGTGCCAGTAGTGCAGCGGGGATCTCCTACGAGCAGTACTTC.

This CDR3 reads CASSLQGPSTGELFF. CDR3 DNA sequence: TGTGCCAGCAGTTTACAGGGACCGAGCACCGGGGAGCTGTTTTTT. This chain links TRBV27 with TRBJ2-2; either TRBD1 or TRBD2 may supply D (5 bases each). Per germline, CDR1 MNHEY and CDR2 SMNVEV (reference sequence). Trimming removed 2 bases at V and 4 bases at J, with 11 bases between. The CDR3 contains 15 residues.